These T cell receptor beta chains were read from a single sample in a study of shared clonotypes between healthy human individuals. Only in-frame clones appear in the TCRdb table, and some are missing; sequencing was by immunoSEQ multiplex PCR. Of about 2 million clones listed, approximately 95% are singletons. Material for sequencing was naive CD4+ T cells sorted from blood. These receptor sequences come from a man younger than 35 in good health. The CDR3 runs from the conserved cysteine through the conserved F or W. A D gene is named only where the DNA matches it firmly. Not all rows give a size; the values are once, few, many and, for expanded clones, a class.

D: TRBD2; size: .; J: TRBJ2-1; V: TRBV6-1; CDR3: CASRASGSSYNEQFF; DNA: TGTGCCAGCAGGGCTAGCGGGAGCTCCTACAATGAGCAGTTCTTC
D: .; size: .; J: TRBJ1-5; V: TRBV6-1; CDR3: CASSVGQSNQPQHF; DNA: TGTGCCAGCAGTGTCGGCCAGAGCAATCAGCCCCAGCATTTT
D: .; size: .; J: TRBJ2-5; V: TRBV18; CDR3: CASSPALGEIQETQYF; DNA: TGTGCCAGCTCACCCGCCCTAGGAGAAATCCAAGAGACCCAGTACTTC
D: .; size: .; J: TRBJ2-7; V: TRBV19; CDR3: CASSLGPTGPYEQYF; DNA: TGTGCCAGTAGTCTAGGCCCCACAGGGCCCTACGAGCAGTACTTC
D: .; size: once; J: TRBJ2-2; V: TRBV2; CDR3: CASSKIKTGQGELFF; DNA: TGTGCCAGCAGTAAGATTAAGACGGGTCAGGGGGAGCTGTTTTTT
D: .; size: .; J: TRBJ2-4; V: TRBV5-1; CDR3: CASSPGWDKNIQYF; DNA: TGCGCCAGCAGCCCCGGTTGGGACAAAAACATTCAGTACTTC
D: .; size: .; J: TRBJ2-7; V: TRBV11-2; CDR3: CASSLDPGSYEQYF; DNA: TGTGCCAGCAGCTTAGATCCAGGGTCATACGAGCAGTACTTC
D: .; size: .; J: TRBJ1-1; V: TRBV5-1; CDR3: CASSQGPTNTEAFF; DNA: TGCGCCAGCAGCCAGGGACCGACAAACACTGAAGCTTTCTTT
D: .; size: .; J: TRBJ1-1; V: TRBV6-5; CDR3: CASSYSTVMNTEAFF; DNA: TGTGCCAGCAGTTACTCGACAGTTATGAACACTGAAGCTTTCTTT
D: .; size: once; J: TRBJ2-1; V: TRBV6-5; CDR3: CASRPREASNNEQFF; DNA: TGTGCCAGCAGGCCCAGAGAGGCCTCAAACAATGAGCAGTTCTTC
D: TRBD2; size: .; J: TRBJ2-1; V: TRBV30; CDR3: CAWSVSSGDNEQFF; DNA: TGTGCCTGGAGTGTTTCTAGCGGGGACAATGAGCAGTTCTTC
D: .; size: .; J: TRBJ1-2; V: TRBV6-1; CDR3: CASSEGGVGDGYTF; DNA: TGTGCCAGCAGTGAAGGGGGGGTAGGTGATGGCTACACCTTC
D: .; size: once; J: TRBJ2-2; V: TRBV6-5; CDR3: CASALASDTGELFF; DNA: TGTGCCAGCGCCTTGGCGTCGGACACCGGGGAGCTGTTTTTT
D: TRBD1; size: .; J: TRBJ1-5; V: TRBV19; CDR3: CASRTGTGYQPQHF; DNA: TGTGCCAGTAGAACAGGGACAGGATATCAGCCCCAGCATTTT
D: TRBD2; size: .; J: TRBJ2-3; V: TRBV5-1; CDR3: CASSSRTSGDTDTQYF; DNA: TGCGCCAGCAGTTCTCGGACTAGCGGGGACACAGATACGCAGTATTTT
D: .; size: .; J: TRBJ1-4; V: TRBV5-1; CDR3: CASSLDPATNEKLFF; DNA: TGCGCCAGCAGCCTGGACCCTGCAACTAATGAAAAACTGTTTTTT
D: TRBD1; size: .; J: TRBJ2-1; V: TRBV29-1; CDR3: CSVGETGKLFF; DNA: TGCAGCGTCGGAGAGACAGGGAAGCTGTTCTTC
D: TRBD1; size: .; J: TRBJ2-7; V: TRBV10-2; CDR3: CASSDTGGMYEQYF; DNA: TGCGCCAGCAGTGACACAGGGGGTATGTACGAGCAGTACTTC
D: TRBD2; size: .; J: TRBJ2-1; V: TRBV4-1; CDR3: CASSQEKVGRGGNEQFF; DNA: TGCGCCAGCAGCCAAGAAAAGGTGGGACGGGGGGGCAATGAGCAGTTCTTC
D: TRBD1; size: .; J: TRBJ1-6; V: TRBV2; CDR3: CASRVQGRDSPLHF; DNA: TGTGCCAGCAGAGTACAGGGGAGGGATTCACCCCTCCACTTT
D: .; size: .; J: TRBJ1-2; V: TRBV21-1; CDR3: CASSNLLFTRSRGGGYTF; DNA: TGTGCCAGCAGCAATCTTCTCTTCACCCGGTCCAGGGGGGGTGGCTACACCTTC
D: .; size: .; J: TRBJ2-1; V: TRBV5-6; CDR3: CASSFVSIIRDPDEQFF; DNA: TGTGCCAGCAGCTTCGTTTCCATTATTCGGGACCCGGATGAGCAGTTCTTC
D: .; size: .; J: TRBJ2-7; V: TRBV19; CDR3: CASRLTGAYEQYF; DNA: TGTGCCAGTAGACTGACAGGAGCTTACGAGCAGTACTTC
D: .; size: .; J: TRBJ1-3; V: TRBV4-1; CDR3: CASSSGLGNTIYF; DNA: TGCGCCAGCAGTTCGGGCCTCGGAAACACCATATATTTT
D: .; size: .; J: TRBJ2-7; V: TRBV9; CDR3: CASSVVASAYEQYF; DNA: TGTGCCAGCAGCGTAGTAGCGAGCGCCTACGAGCAGTACTTC
D: .; size: .; J: TRBJ2-7; V: TRBV6-1; CDR3: CASSEAIWTASEQYF; DNA: TGTGCCAGCAGTGAAGCTATCTGGACAGCCTCCGAGCAGTACTTC
D: TRBD1; size: .; J: TRBJ2-7; V: TRBV6-1; CDR3: CASSRDRDYEQYF; DNA: TGTGCCAGCAGTCGGGACAGGGACTACGAGCAGTACTTC
D: .; size: .; J: TRBJ2-7; V: TRBV10-2; CDR3: CASSEAATYEQYF; DNA: TGCGCCAGCAGTGAGGCCGCGACCTACGAGCAGTACTTC
D: TRBD1; size: once; J: TRBJ2-5; V: TRBV5-1; CDR3: CASSPGRTGGQTQYF; DNA: TGCGCCAGCAGCCCTGGCCGGACAGGGGGCCAGACCCAGTACTTC
D: TRBD2; size: .; J: TRBJ2-1; V: TRBV18; CDR3: CASSSGLENNEQFF; DNA: TGTGCCAGCTCATCGGGACTAGAAAACAATGAGCAGTTCTTC
D: .; size: .; J: TRBJ2-7; V: TRBV6-1; CDR3: CASSFSGNSYEQYF; DNA: TGTGCCAGCAGTTTCTCCGGGAACTCCTACGAGCAGTACTTC